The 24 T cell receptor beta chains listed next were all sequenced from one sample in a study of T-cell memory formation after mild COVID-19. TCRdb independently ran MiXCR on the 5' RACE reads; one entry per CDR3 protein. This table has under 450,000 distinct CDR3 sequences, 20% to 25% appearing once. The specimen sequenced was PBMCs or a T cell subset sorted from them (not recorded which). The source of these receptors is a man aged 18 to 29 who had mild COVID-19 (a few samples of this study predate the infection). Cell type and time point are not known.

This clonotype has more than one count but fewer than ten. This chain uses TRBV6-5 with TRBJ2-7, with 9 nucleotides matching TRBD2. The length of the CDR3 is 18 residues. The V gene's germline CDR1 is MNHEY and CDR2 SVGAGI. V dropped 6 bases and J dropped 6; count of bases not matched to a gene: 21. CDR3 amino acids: CASSPMVRLAALGSEQYV. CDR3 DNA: TGTGCCAGCAGCCCCATGGTCCGACTAGCGGCCCTCGGCTCCGAGCAGTACGTC.

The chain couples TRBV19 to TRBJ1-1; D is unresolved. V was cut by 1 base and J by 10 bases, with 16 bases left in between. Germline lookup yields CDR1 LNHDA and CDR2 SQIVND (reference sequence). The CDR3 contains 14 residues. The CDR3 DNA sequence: TGTGCCAGTAGTATAGGGCCCTCGTCCCGGGCAGCTTTCTTT. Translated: CASSIGPSSRAAFF. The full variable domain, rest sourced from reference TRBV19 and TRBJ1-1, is DGGITQSPKYLFRKEGQNVTLSCEQNLNHDAMYWYRQDPGQGLRLIYYSQIVNDFQKGDIAEGYSVSREKKESFPLTVTSAQKNPTAFYLCASSIGPSSRAAFFGQGTRLTVV.

CDR3 amino acids: CASSYGTNQETQYF. The CDR3 DNA reads TGCGCCAGCAGCTACGGGACAAACCAAGAGACCCAGTACTTC. The chain carries TRBV5-1 and TRBJ2-5; D may be TRBD1 (6 bases). V lost 3 bases and J lost 0, with 9 bases in between. Per germline, CDR1 SGHRS and CDR2 YFSETQ. The CDR3 runs to 14 residues.

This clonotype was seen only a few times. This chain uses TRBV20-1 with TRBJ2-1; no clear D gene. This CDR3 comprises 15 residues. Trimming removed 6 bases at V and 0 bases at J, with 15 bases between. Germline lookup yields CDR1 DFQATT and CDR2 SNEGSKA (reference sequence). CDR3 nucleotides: TGCAGTGCGGTTGGTACTCTCAGCTCCTACAATGAGCAGTTCTTC. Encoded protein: CSAVGTLSSYNEQFF.

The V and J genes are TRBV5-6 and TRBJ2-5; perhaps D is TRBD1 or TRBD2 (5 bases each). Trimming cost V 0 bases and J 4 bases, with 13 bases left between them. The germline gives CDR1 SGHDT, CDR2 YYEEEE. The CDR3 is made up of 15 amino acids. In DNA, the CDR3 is TGTGCCAGCAGCTTGGGCCCAGGGACGGGAGAGACCCAGTACTTC. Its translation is CASSLGPGTGETQYF. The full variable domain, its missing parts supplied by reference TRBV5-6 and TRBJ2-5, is DAGVTQSPTHLIKTRGQQVTLRCSPKSGHDTVSWYQQALGQGPQFIFQYYEEEERQRGNFPDRFSGHQFPNYSSELNVNALLLGDSALYLCASSLGPGTGETQYFGPGTRLLVL.

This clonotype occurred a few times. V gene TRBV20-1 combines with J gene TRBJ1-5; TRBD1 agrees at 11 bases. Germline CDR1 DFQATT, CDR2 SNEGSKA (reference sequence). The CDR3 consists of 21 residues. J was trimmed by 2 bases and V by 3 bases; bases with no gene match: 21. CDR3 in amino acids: CSASLNLIGRDRGKRNQPQHF. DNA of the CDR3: TGCAGTGCTAGTCTCAATCTAATCGGCCGGGACAGGGGGAAACGCAATCAGCCCCAGCATTTT.

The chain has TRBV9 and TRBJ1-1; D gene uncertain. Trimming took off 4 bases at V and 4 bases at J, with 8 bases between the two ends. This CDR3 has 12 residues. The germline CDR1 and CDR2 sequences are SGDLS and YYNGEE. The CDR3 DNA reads TGTGCCAGCAGCCCTGAGGGCACTGAAGCTTTCTTT. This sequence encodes CASSPEGTEAFF.

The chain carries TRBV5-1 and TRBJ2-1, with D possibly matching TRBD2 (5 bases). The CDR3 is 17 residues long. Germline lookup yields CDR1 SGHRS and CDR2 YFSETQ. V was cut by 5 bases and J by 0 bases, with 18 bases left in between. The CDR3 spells CASSPTRGASSYNEQFF. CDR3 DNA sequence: TGCGCCAGCAGTCCCACCCGGGGAGCCAGCTCCTACAATGAGCAGTTCTTC.

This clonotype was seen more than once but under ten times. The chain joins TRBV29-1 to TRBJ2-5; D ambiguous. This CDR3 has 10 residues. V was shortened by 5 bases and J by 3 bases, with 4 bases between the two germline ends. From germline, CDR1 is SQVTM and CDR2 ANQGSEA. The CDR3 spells CSVFKETQYF. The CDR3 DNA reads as TGCAGCGTTTTTAAAGAGACCCAGTACTTC.

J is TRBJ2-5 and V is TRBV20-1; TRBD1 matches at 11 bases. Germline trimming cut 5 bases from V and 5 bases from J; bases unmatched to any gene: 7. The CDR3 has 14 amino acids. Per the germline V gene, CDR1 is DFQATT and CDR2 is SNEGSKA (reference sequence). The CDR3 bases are TGCAGTGCTGGACAGGGGGCGGTTGGGGAGACCCAGTACTTC. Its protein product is CSAGQGAVGETQYF.

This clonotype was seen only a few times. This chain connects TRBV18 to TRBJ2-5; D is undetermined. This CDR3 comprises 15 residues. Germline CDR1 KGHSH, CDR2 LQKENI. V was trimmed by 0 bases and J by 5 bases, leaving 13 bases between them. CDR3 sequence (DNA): TGTGCCAGCTCACCACCCAGTAACCCCGGGGAGACCCAGTACTTC. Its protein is CASSPPSNPGETQYF. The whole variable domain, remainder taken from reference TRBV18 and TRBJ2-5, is NAGVMQNPRHLVRRRGQEARLRCSPMKGHSHVYWYRQLPEEGLKFMVYLQKENIIDESGMPKERFSAEFPKEGPSILRIQQVVRGDSAAYFCASSPPSNPGETQYFGPGTRLLVL.

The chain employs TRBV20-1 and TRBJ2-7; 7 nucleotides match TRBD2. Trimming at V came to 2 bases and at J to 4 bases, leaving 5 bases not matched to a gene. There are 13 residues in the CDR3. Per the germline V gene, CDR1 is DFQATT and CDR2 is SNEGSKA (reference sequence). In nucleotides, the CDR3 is TGCAGTGCTAGAAGCGGGGTTCATTACGAGCAGTACTTC. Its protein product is CSARSGVHYEQYF.

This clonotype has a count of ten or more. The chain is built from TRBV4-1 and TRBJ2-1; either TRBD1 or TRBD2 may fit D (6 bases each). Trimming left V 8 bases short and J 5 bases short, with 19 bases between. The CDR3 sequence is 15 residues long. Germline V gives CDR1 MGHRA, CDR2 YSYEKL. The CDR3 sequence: CASALFGGPDNEQFF. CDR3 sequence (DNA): TGCGCCAGCGCCCTTTTCGGGGGCCCTGACAATGAGCAGTTCTTC.

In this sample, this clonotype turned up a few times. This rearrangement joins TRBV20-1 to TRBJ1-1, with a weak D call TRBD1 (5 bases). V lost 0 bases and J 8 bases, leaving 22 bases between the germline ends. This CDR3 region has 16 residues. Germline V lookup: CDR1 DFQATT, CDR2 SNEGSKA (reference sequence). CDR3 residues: CSAREEPARGAKEAFF. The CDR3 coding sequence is TGCAGTGCTAGAGAAGAGCCCGCCAGAGGGGCTAAGGAAGCTTTCTTT.

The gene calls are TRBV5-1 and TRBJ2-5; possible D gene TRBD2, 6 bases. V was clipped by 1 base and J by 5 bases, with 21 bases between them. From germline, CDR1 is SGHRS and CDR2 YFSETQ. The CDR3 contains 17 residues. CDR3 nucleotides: TGCGCCAGCAGCTTGAATGGGGGGATAAGTCAACTGGAGACCCAGTACTTC. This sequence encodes CASSLNGGISQLETQYF.

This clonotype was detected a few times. The CDR3 loop is CASSLQGSDGYTF. The CDR3, as DNA: TGTGCCAGCAGCTTACAGGGCTCGGATGGCTACACCTTC. The V gene is TRBV12-3 or TRBV12-4, the J gene TRBJ1-2; D is possibly TRBD1 (6 bases). The CDR3 sequence is 13 residues long. V shed 6 bases and J shed 6 bases, with 14 bases lying between them.

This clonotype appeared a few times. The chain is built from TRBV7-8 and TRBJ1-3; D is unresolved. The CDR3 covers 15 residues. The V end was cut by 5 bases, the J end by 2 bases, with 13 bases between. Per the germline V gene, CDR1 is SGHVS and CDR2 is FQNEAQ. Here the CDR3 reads CASSAARSAGNTIYF. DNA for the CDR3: TGTGCCAGCAGCGCTGCGCGGTCTGCTGGAAACACCATATATTTT.

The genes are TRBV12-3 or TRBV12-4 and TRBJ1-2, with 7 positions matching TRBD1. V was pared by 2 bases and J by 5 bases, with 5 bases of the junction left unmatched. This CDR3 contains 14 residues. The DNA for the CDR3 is TGTGCCAGCAGTTTAACCGGACAGGATTATGGCTACACCTTC. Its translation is CASSLTGQDYGYTF.

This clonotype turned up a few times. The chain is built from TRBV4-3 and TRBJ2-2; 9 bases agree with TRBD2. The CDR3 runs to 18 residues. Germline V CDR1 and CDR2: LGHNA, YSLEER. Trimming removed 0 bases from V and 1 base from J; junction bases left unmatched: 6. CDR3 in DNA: TGCGCCAGCAGCCAAGAGGTTCTAGCGGGGCTGAACACCGGGGAGCTGTTTTTT. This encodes CASSQEVLAGLNTGELFF.

The CDR3 DNA sequence: TGCAGTGCTAGTTTAGGATCGTTGACAGGGGAAGGCTACACCTTC. It codes for CSASLGSLTGEGYTF. This rearrangement joins TRBV20-1 to TRBJ1-2; TRBD1 matches at 8 bases. CDR1 and CDR2 (germline): DFQATT, SNEGSKA (reference sequence). This CDR3 has 15 residues. After removal of 3 bases from V and 8 bases from J, the junction contained 14 bases not matched to a gene.

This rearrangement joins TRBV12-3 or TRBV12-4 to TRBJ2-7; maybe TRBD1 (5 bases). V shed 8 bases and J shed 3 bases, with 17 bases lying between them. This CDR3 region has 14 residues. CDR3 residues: CASGLGRYGYEQYF. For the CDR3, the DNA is TGTGCCAGCGGGTTGGGGCGGTACGGCTACGAGCAGTACTTC.

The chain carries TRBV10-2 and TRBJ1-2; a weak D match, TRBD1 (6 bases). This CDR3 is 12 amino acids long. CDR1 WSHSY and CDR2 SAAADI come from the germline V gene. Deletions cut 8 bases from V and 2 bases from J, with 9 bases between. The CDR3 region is CASGGRNYGYTF. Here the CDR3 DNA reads TGCGCCAGCGGGGGGCGGAACTATGGCTACACCTTC.

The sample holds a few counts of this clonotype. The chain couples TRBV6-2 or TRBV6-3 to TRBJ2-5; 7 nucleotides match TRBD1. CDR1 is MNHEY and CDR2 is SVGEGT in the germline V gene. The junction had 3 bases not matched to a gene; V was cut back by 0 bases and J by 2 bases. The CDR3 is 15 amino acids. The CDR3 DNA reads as TGTGCCAGCAGTTACTCGAGGGGACAGCAAGAGACCCAGTACTTC. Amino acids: CASSYSRGQQETQYF.

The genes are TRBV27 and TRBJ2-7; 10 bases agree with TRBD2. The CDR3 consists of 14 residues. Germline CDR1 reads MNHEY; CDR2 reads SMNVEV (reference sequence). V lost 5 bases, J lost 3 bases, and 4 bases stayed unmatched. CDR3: CASSLGTSVYEQYF. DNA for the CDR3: TGTGCCAGCAGTCTCGGGACTAGCGTCTACGAGCAGTACTTC.